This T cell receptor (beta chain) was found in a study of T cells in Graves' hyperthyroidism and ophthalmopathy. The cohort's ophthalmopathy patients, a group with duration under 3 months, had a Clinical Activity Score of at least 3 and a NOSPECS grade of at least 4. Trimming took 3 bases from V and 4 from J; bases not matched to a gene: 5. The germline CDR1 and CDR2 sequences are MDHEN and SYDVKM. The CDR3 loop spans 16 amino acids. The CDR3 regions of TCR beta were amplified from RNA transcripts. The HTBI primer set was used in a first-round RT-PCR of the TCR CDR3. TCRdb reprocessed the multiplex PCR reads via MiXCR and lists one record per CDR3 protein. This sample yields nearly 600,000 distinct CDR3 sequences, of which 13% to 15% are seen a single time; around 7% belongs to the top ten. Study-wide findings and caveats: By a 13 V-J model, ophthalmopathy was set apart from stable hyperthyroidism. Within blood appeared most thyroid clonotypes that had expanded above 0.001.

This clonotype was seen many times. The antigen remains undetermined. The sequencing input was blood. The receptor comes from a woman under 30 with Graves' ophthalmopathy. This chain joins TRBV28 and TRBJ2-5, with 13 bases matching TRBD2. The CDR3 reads CASSLMGLAGIETQYF. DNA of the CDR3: TGTGCCAGCAGTTTGATGGGACTAGCGGGAATAGAGACCCAGTACTTC.